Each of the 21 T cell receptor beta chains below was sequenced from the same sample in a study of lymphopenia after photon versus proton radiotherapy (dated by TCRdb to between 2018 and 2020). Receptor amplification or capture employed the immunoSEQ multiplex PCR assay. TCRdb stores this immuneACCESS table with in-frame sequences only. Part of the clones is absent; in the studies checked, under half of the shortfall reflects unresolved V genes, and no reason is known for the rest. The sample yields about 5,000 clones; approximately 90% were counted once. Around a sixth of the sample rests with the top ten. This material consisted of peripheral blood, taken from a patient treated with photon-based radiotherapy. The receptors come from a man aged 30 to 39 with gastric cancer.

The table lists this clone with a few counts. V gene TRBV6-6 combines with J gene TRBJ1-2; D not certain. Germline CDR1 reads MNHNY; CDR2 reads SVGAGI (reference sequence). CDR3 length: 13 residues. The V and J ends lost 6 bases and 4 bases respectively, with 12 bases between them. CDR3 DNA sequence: TGTGCCAGCAGCATACCGGGATCCTATGGCTACACCTTC. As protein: CASSIPGSYGYTF.

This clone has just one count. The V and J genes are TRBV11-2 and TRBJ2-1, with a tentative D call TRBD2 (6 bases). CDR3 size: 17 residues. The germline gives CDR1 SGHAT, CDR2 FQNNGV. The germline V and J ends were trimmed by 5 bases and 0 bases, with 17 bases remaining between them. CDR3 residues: CASSKGGGLSSYNEQFF. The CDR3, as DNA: TGTGCCAGCAGCAAAGGAGGAGGGCTTAGCTCCTACAATGAGCAGTTCTTC.

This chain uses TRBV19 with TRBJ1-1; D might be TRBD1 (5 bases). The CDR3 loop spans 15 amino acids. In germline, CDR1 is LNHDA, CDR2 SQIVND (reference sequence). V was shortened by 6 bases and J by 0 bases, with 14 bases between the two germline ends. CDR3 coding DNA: TGTGCCAGTAGGGAGGAGGGGCTATTGAACACTGAAGCTTTCTTT. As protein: CASREEGLLNTEAFF.

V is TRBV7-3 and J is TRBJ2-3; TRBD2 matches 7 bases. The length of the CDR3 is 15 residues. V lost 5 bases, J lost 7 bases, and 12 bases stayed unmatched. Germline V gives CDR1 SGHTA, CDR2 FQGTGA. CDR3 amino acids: CASSREVGEPNTQYF. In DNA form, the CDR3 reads TGTGCCAGCAGCCGGGAGGTAGGGGAACCGAATACGCAGTATTTT.

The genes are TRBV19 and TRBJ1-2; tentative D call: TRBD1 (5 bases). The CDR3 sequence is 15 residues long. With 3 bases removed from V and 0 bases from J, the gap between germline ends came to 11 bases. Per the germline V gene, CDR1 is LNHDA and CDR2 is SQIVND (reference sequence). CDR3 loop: CASSMTELANYGYTF. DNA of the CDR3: TGTGCCAGTAGTATGACAGAGTTAGCTAACTATGGCTACACCTTC.

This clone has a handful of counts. The CDR3 region has the DNA TGTGCCAGCAGCCTGGACCACTCTGGAAACACCATATATTTT. This encodes CASSLDHSGNTIYF. V gene TRBV7-9 combines with J gene TRBJ1-3; D is unresolved. The CDR3 is made up of 14 amino acids. The germline V gene encodes CDR1 SEHNR and CDR2 FQNEAQ (reference sequence). Trimming took 5 bases from V and 0 from J, leaving 8 bases between them.

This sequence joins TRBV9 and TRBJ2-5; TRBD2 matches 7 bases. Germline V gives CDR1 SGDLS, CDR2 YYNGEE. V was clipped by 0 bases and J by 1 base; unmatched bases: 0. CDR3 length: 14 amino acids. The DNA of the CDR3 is TGTGCCAGCAGCGTAGCGGGGGGCCAAGAGACCCAGTACTTC. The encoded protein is CASSVAGGQETQYF.

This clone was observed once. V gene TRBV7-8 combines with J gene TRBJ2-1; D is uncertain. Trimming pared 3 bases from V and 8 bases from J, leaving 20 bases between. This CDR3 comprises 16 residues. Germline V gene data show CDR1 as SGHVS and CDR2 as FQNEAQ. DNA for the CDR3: TGTGCCAGCAGCTTCCCGACTGAGCGCGAACCACATGAGCAGTTCTTC. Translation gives CASSFPTEREPHEQFF.

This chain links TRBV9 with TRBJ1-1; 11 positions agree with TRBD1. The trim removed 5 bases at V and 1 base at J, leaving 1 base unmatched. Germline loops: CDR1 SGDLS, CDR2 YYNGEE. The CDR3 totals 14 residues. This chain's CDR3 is CASRGQGGNTEAFF. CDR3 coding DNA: TGTGCCAGCAGGGGACAGGGGGGGAACACTGAAGCTTTCTTT.

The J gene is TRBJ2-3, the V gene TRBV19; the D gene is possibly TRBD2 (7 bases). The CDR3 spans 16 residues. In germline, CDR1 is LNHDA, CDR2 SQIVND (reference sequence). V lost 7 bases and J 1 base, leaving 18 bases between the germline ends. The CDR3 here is CASMPGEGWGTDTQYF. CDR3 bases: TGTGCCAGTATGCCAGGGGAGGGTTGGGGCACAGATACGCAGTATTTT.

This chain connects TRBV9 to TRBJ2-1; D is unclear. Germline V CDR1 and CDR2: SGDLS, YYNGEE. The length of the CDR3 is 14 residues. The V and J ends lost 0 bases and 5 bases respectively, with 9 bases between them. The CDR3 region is CASSVDPTNNEQFF. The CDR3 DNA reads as TGTGCCAGCAGCGTAGATCCTACTAACAATGAGCAGTTCTTC.

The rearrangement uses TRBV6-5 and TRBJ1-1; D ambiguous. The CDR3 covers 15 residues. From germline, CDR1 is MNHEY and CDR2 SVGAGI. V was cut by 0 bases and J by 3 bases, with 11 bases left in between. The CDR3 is CASSYSMTGDTEAFF. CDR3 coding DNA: TGTGCCAGCAGTTACTCAATGACCGGGGACACTGAAGCTTTCTTT.

This CDR3 reads CASSVGVGNTIYF. In nucleotides, the CDR3 is TGTGCCAGCAGCGTAGGAGTGGGAAACACCATATATTTT. This rearrangement joins TRBV9 to TRBJ1-3; no clear D. The germline CDR1 and CDR2 sequences are SGDLS and YYNGEE. V was pared by 0 bases and J by 4 bases, with 5 bases between. The CDR3 covers 13 residues.

In DNA form, the CDR3 reads TGTGCCAGCAGTGAAGGGACAGGGTCCCACGAGCAGTACTTC. Residues: CASSEGTGSHEQYF. This sequence joins TRBV6-4 and TRBJ2-7; 9 bases are a match to TRBD1. The CDR3 runs 14 residues. J lost 5 bases, V lost 3 bases, and 5 bases had no gene match. CDR1 is MRHNA and CDR2 is SNTAGT in the germline V gene.

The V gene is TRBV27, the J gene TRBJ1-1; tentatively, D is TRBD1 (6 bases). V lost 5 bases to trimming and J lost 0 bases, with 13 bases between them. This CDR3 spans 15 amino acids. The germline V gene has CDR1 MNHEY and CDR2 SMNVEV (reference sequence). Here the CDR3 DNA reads TGTGCCAGCAGTCTGGGGGCAGGGATGAACACTGAAGCTTTCTTT. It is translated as CASSLGAGMNTEAFF.

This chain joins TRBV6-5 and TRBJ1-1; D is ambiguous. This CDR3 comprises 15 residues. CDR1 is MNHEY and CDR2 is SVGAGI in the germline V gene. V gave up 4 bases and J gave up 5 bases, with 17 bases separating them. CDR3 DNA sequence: TGTGCCAGCAGTTTATTGAGGACTAGCGATACTGAAGCTTTCTTT. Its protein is CASSLLRTSDTEAFF.

CDR3 sequence (DNA): TGTGCCAGCAGCGTAACTCGCGAAGCTTTCTTT. Its protein is CASSVTREAFF. The chain couples TRBV6-1 to TRBJ1-1; D is uncertain. Per the germline V gene, CDR1 is MNHNS and CDR2 is SASEGT. V dropped 6 bases and J dropped 8 bases, with 10 bases sitting between them. The CDR3 runs to 11 residues.

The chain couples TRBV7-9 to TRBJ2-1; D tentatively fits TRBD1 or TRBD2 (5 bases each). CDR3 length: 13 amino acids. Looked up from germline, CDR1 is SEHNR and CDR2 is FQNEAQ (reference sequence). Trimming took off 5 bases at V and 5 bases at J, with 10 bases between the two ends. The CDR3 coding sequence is TGTGCCAGCAGCAGGGACCCGGACAATGAGCAGTTCTTC. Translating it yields CASSRDPDNEQFF.

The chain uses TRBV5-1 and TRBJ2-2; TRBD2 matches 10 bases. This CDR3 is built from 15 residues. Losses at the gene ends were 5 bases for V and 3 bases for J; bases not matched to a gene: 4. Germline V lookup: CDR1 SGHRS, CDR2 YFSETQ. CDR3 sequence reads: CASRTTSGHTGELFF. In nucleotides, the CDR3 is TGCGCCAGCAGAACGACTAGCGGGCACACCGGGGAGCTGTTTTTT.

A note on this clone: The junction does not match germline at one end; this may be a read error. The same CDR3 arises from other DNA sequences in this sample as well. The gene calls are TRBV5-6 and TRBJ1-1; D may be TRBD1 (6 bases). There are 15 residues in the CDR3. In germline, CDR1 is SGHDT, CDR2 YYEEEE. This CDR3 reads CASSLEDRLNTEAFF. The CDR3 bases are TGTGCCAGCAGCTTGGAGGACAGACTGAACACCGAAGCTTTCTTT.

The CDR3 here is CASSPPGQPQHF. The CDR3, as DNA: TGTGCCAGCAGCCCCCCGGGGCAGCCCCAGCATTTT. The rearrangement links TRBV28 to TRBJ1-5; unclear D gene. The CDR3 length is 12 residues. CDR1 and CDR2 from the germline V gene are MDHEN and SYDVKM. V gave up 6 bases and J gave up 7 bases, with 10 bases separating them.